This T cell receptor (beta chain) was identified during a study of memory CD8 T cells in hepatitis C reinfection. The overall study: Chronic HCV followed reinfection in a couple of donors who cleared primary infection. Between 55 and 20 weeks before reinfection detection, pre-reinfection samples were drawn. A positive HCV RNA test after two negatives ≥60 days apart defined reinfection.

Time point in this sample: pre-reinfection, 55 to 20 weeks before reinfection detection. Sorted cells were sequenced directly ex vivo without any in vitro expansion. Total naive CD8 T cells were sorted as viable CD3+ CD8+ CD45RO- cells from a couple of donors. This clone was seen a handful of times. TCRdb's copy holds only in-frame clones and misses some; the assay was immunoSEQ multiplex PCR. The sample yields under 60,000 clones, about nine tenths seen once. The TCR comes from a man between 18 and 29 years old with hepatitis C virus infection. Sequenced input: naive CD8+ T cells sorted from blood.

CDR3 sequence (DNA): TGTGCCATCAGTGGGCCAACAGGAAACAATGAGCAGTTCTTC. Translated: CAISGPTGNNEQFF. The chain links TRBV10-3 to TRBJ2-1; TRBD1 is a possible D gene (5 bases). Between the trimmed V and J ends, which lost 4 bases and 5 bases, there was a span of 12 bases. Germline CDR1 is ENHRY and CDR2 is SYGVKD. The CDR3 sequence is 14 residues long.